The 16 T cell receptor beta chains presented below share a single source sample, sequenced in a study of cytomegalovirus exposure and HLA in healthy donors. PCR amplification relied on 60 Vbeta primers (plus 13 Jbeta primers). Profiled with immunoSEQ multiplex PCR; TCRdb holds only in-frame clones, not every one. The sample consists of some 150,000 clones, roughly four fifths of them appearing once. The specimen sequenced was PBMCs. The receptors were sampled from a woman between 50 and 59 years old in good health and CMV-seronegative.

This sequence joins TRBV4-3 and TRBJ1-5; no definite D call. The V gene's germline CDR1 is LGHNA and CDR2 YSLEER. The CDR3 contains 14 residues. Trimming removed 1 base from V and 6 bases from J, with 10 bases in between. CDR3 region: CASSQGGDAQPQHF. Here the CDR3 DNA reads TGCGCCAGCAGCCAAGGGGGAGACGCTCAGCCCCAGCATTTT.

The rearrangement joins TRBV29-1 to TRBJ2-3; 8 bases are a match to TRBD1. This CDR3 spans 13 amino acids. Germline V CDR1 and CDR2: SQVTM, ANQGSEA. V was pared by 5 bases and J by 5 bases, with 6 bases of the junction left unmatched. The chain's CDR3 is CSVRSGGRDTQYF. The CDR3 DNA reads TGCAGCGTTAGGTCAGGGGGCCGAGATACGCAGTATTTT.

The gene calls are TRBV9 and TRBJ1-2; D perhaps matches TRBD1 (6 bases). Trimming cost V 0 bases and J 2 bases, with 8 bases left between them. The germline gives CDR1 SGDLS, CDR2 YYNGEE. The CDR3 has 14 amino acids. CDR3 protein: CASSVVGQNYGYTF. The CDR3 DNA reads as TGTGCCAGCAGCGTAGTCGGACAGAACTATGGCTACACCTTC.

The chain links TRBV19 to TRBJ1-5; D is unresolved. Germline values: CDR1 LNHDA, CDR2 SQIVND (reference sequence). Trimming took 4 bases from V and 7 from J, leaving 5 bases between them. The CDR3 runs 11 residues. The CDR3 region is CASSNTQPQHF. The CDR3 nucleotides read TGTGCCAGTAGTAACACGCAGCCCCAGCATTTT.

The genes are TRBV10-3 and TRBJ1-2; maybe TRBD1 (6 bases). The CDR3 consists of 13 residues. Germline V gene data show CDR1 as ENHRY and CDR2 as SYGVKD. The ends were cut back, 8 bases at V and 2 bases at J, with 12 bases in the middle. The CDR3 reads CAIGGHSNYGYTF. The CDR3 coding sequence is TGTGCCATCGGGGGACACTCAAACTATGGCTACACCTTC.

The V and J genes are TRBV19 and TRBJ2-4, with a tentative D call TRBD2 (6 bases). V lost 3 bases and J lost 0, with 12 bases in between. The CDR3 length is 16 residues. Per the germline V gene, CDR1 is LNHDA and CDR2 is SQIVND (reference sequence). The DNA of the CDR3 is TGTGCCAGTAGTATCGAGCGGGCCCTAGCCAAAAACATTCAGTACTTC. As protein: CASSIERALAKNIQYF.

V is TRBV27 and J is TRBJ2-6; 8 bases are shared with TRBD1. The CDR3 contains 19 residues. With 8 bases clipped from V and 0 bases from J, the junction kept 15 bases outside the gene matches. CDR1 MNHEY and CDR2 SMNVEV come from the germline V gene (reference sequence). The CDR3 nucleotides read TGTGCCAGCCGGAACGCCCCGGGACAGGCCCCCTCTGGGGCCAACGTCCTGACTTTC. Translation: CASRNAPGQAPSGANVLTF.

The V and J genes are TRBV6-5 and TRBJ1-6; TRBD1 is a possible D gene (6 bases). This CDR3 is built from 16 residues. Trimming left V 4 bases short and J 7 bases short, with 17 bases between. Germline CDR1 MNHEY, CDR2 SVGAGI. CDR3 DNA sequence: TGTGCCAGCAGTTTACAGGGCCTCTCCCGCAATTCACCCCTCCACTTT. Amino acids: CASSLQGLSRNSPLHF.

The J gene is TRBJ1-2, the V gene TRBV6-5; perhaps TRBD1 as D (6 bases). The CDR3 is made up of 15 amino acids. V lost 3 bases, J lost 4 bases, and 15 bases lay in between. Per germline, CDR1 MNHEY and CDR2 SVGAGI. Here the CDR3 reads CASSYSEGVTYGYTF. Here the CDR3 DNA reads TGTGCCAGCAGTTATAGTGAGGGGGTTACCTATGGCTACACCTTC.

The chain recombines TRBV6-1 with TRBJ2-5; TRBD1 aligns across 10 bases. The end of the DNA is better explained by TRBJ2-7, so the J call may be wrong. The germline V gene has CDR1 MNHNS and CDR2 SASEGT. The CDR3 extends over 14 amino acids. In DNA, the CDR3 is TGTGCCAGCAGTGCTCAGGACAGGGGGAACGAGCAGTACTTC. Protein product: CASSAQDRGNEQYF.

This chain joins TRBV7-3 and TRBJ1-4; D gene uncertain. CDR3 length: 16 amino acids. V was clipped by 1 base and J by 8 bases, with 17 bases between them. Per the germline V gene, CDR1 is SGHTA and CDR2 is FQGTGA. DNA for the CDR3: TGTGCCAGCAGCTTAATTTTGACAATAGCGGGCGAAAAACTGTTTTTT. This encodes CASSLILTIAGEKLFF.

The V and J genes are TRBV18 and TRBJ1-2; 7 nucleotides match TRBD1. This CDR3 is built from 13 residues. Trimming took 0 bases from V and 7 from J; bases not matched to a gene: 2. CDR1 and CDR2 (germline): KGHSH, LQKENI. The chain's CDR3 is CASSPPGGGGYTF. CDR3 nucleotide sequence: TGTGCCAGCTCACCACCAGGGGGCGGTGGCTACACCTTC.

The chain couples TRBV5-1 to TRBJ1-3, with 8 bases that match TRBD1. Germline V gene sequence: CDR1 SGHRS, CDR2 YFSETQ. CDR3 length: 16 amino acids. V was clipped by 1 base and J by 0 bases; unmatched bases: 3. The CDR3 spells CASSLSTGASGNTIYF. CDR3 sequence (DNA): TGCGCCAGCAGCTTGTCGACAGGGGCCTCTGGAAACACCATATATTTT.

The chain employs TRBV6-5 and TRBJ1-1; 9 nucleotides agree with TRBD1. This CDR3 comprises 16 residues. Germline-derived CDR1 and CDR2 are MNHEY and SVGAGI. V was pared by 4 bases and J by 1 base, with 7 bases of the junction left unmatched. CDR3 DNA: TGTGCCAGCAGTTGGGCCGGGACAGGGAGGAACACTGAAGCTTTCTTT. It translates to CASSWAGTGRNTEAFF.

The chain has TRBV11-2 and TRBJ2-5; 8 bases agree with TRBD2. The CDR3 length is 15 residues. CDR1 is SGHAT, CDR2 FQNNGV, per germline. Germline trimming cut 2 bases from V and 4 bases from J; bases unmatched to any gene: 6. The CDR3, as DNA: TGTGCCAGCAGCTTAAGCCCAGCGGGGGTAGAGACCCAGTACTTC. Its protein is CASSLSPAGVETQYF.

This chain connects TRBV7-8 to TRBJ2-1; no firm D call. The length of the CDR3 is 12 residues. The V end lost 5 bases, the J end lost 10 bases, and 12 bases lay between the germline ends. From germline, CDR1 is SGHVS and CDR2 FQNEAQ. The CDR3 spells CASSSDLGEQFF. In DNA form, the CDR3 reads TGTGCCAGCAGCAGCGATCTTGGGGAGCAGTTCTTC.